Below are 25 T cell receptor beta chains sequenced from a single sample in a study of shared clonotypes between healthy human individuals. Sequencing used immunoSEQ multiplex PCR; TCRdb keeps in-frame clones, though not all of them. Counted here are 2 million to 3 million clones, 80% to 95% occurring once; the ten biggest clones make up approximately 0.37%. The sample comprised naive CD4+ T cells from PBMCs. Subset in this sample: CD45RA+ positively selected. Receptor source: a man younger than 35 in good health. Some clones in this sample may be carry-over from other donors' samples.

CDR3 sequence reads: CASSLHNPELAGVVWGRGELFF. The CDR3 DNA reads as TGTGCCAGCAGTCTCCACAACCCCGAGCTAGCGGGAGTAGTCTGGGGGCGCGGGGAGCTGTTTTTT. The chain couples TRBV27 to TRBJ2-2; 10 nucleotides match TRBD2. Trimming removed 5 bases from V and 7 bases from J; junction bases left unmatched: 28. This CDR3 region has 22 residues. Germline CDR1 and CDR2: MNHEY and SMNVEV (reference sequence).

The V call is TRBV19, the J call TRBJ1-2, with D possibly TRBD1 on 6 matching bases. Germline V gives CDR1 LNHDA, CDR2 SQIVND (reference sequence). V lost 10 bases and J 4 bases, leaving 28 bases between the germline ends. The CDR3 is 17 residues long. CDR3 sequence reads: CATLGGGIKRTGYGYTF. The DNA for the CDR3 is TGTGCCACCTTGGGAGGGGGAATCAAGCGGACTGGCTATGGCTACACCTTC.

This chain connects TRBV18 to TRBJ2-6; D not certain. Germline V gene data show CDR1 as KGHSH and CDR2 as LQKENI. V was cut by 1 base and J by 0 bases, with 13 bases left in between. The CDR3 has 18 residues. In DNA form, the CDR3 reads TGTGCCAGCTCACCACTTGGGGTAGAGATCTCTGGGGCCAACGTCCTGACTTTC. The encoded protein is CASSPLGVEISGANVLTF.

V usage is TRBV25-1 and J usage is TRBJ2-3; TRBD1 is a possible D gene (6 bases). The germline V and J ends were trimmed by 8 bases and 0 bases, with 12 bases remaining between them. The CDR3 runs 14 residues. From germline, CDR1 is MGHDK and CDR2 SYGVNS. This chain's CDR3 is CASAMQGSTDTQYF. CDR3 nucleotide sequence: TGTGCCAGCGCCATGCAGGGGAGCACAGATACGCAGTATTTT.

This clone is a singleton in its sample. CDR3 sequence (DNA): TGTGCCAGCATCTCACCCCCGGGAAAGGGCTCTGGGGCCAACGTCCTGACTTTC. Translating gives CASISPPGKGSGANVLTF. The gene calls are TRBV28 and TRBJ2-6; D perhaps matches TRBD2 (5 bases). Trimming left V 7 bases short and J 0 bases short, with 19 bases between. CDR3 length equals 18 residues. The germline CDR1 and CDR2 sequences are MDHEN and SYDVKM.

This chain links TRBV7-9 with TRBJ2-2, with 14 bases lining up with TRBD2. Germline values: CDR1 SEHNR, CDR2 FQNEAQ (reference sequence). The CDR3 runs 16 residues. The V gene end was trimmed by 4 bases and the J gene end by 7 bases; junction bases not matched to a gene: 5. Here the CDR3 reads CASSYGTSGSIGELFF. In nucleotides, the CDR3 is TGTGCCAGCAGCTACGGGACTAGCGGGAGTATCGGGGAGCTGTTTTTT. Together with reference TRBV7-9 and TRBJ2-2, the CDR3 gives the full variable domain: DTGVSQNPRHKITKRGQNVTFRCDPISEHNRLYWYRQTLGQGPEFLTYFQNEAQLEKSRLLSDRFSAERPKGSFSTLEIQRTEQGDSAMYLCASSYGTSGSIGELFFGEGSRLTVL.

This chain joins TRBV27 and TRBJ2-3; 10 bases match TRBD2. Germline assignment: CDR1 MNHEY and CDR2 SMNVEV (reference sequence). This CDR3 is 15 amino acids long. J was trimmed by 2 bases and V by 6 bases; bases with no gene match: 5. CDR3 sequence reads: CASRSGRVYTDTQYF. DNA for the CDR3: TGTGCCAGCAGAAGCGGGAGGGTCTACACAGATACGCAGTATTTT.

V gene TRBV4-3 combines with J gene TRBJ2-3; 8 bases match TRBD2. The CDR3 sequence is 18 residues long. V was pared by 1 base and J by 5 bases, with 14 bases of the junction left unmatched. The germline V gene has CDR1 LGHNA and CDR2 YSLEER. CDR3 in DNA: TGCGCCAGCAGCCAAGGGACCCTTATCGGGAGGGCCAAAGATACGCAGTATTTT. Its translation: CASSQGTLIGRAKDTQYF.

The chain couples TRBV30 to TRBJ2-3, with a tentative D call TRBD2 (5 bases). Germline CDR1 reads GTSNPN; CDR2 reads SVGIG (reference sequence). This CDR3 has 14 amino acids. The ends were cut back, 2 bases at V and 0 bases at J, with 9 bases in the middle. The CDR3, as DNA: TGTGCCTGGAGTCGGGGAACTAGCACAGATACGCAGTATTTT. Protein: CAWSRGTSTDTQYF. The whole variable domain, remainder taken from reference TRBV30 and TRBJ2-3, is SQTIHQWPATLVQPVGSPLSLECTVEGTSNPNLYWYRQAAGRGLQLLFYSVGIGQISSEVPQNLSASRPQDRQFILSSKKLLLSDSGFYLCAWSRGTSTDTQYFGPGTRLTVL.

The rearrangement uses TRBV5-1 and TRBJ2-1; D is undetermined. The length of the CDR3 is 13 residues. Germline CDR1 reads SGHRS; CDR2 reads YFSETQ. The ends were cut back, 0 bases at V and 7 bases at J, with 8 bases in the middle. CDR3 protein: CASSLGLPNEQFF. Here the CDR3 DNA reads TGCGCCAGCAGCTTGGGGCTACCGAATGAGCAGTTCTTC.

V usage is TRBV5-1 and J usage is TRBJ1-5, with 8 nucleotides matching TRBD1. With V trimmed by 5 bases and J by 1 base, 5 bases remained unmatched. CDR1 is SGHRS, CDR2 YFSETQ, per germline. The length of the CDR3 is 15 residues. The CDR3 DNA is TGCGCCAGCAGTCCAGGGGGCGCGAGCAATCAGCCCCAGCATTTT. It yields the protein CASSPGGASNQPQHF.

The chain carries TRBV29-1 and TRBJ1-1; D unclear. Germline V gene lookup returns CDR1 SQVTM and CDR2 ANQGSEA. V was pared by 7 bases and J by 0 bases, with 12 bases between. This CDR3 contains 13 residues. The CDR3 bases are TGCAGCGCCGGGCCAGGTATGAACACTGAAGCTTTCTTT. As protein: CSAGPGMNTEAFF.

The chain couples TRBV7-8 to TRBJ2-3; 11 bases agree with TRBD2. This CDR3 has 18 amino acids. V dropped 1 base and J dropped 1; count of bases not matched to a gene: 7. CDR1 and CDR2 (germline): SGHVS, FQNEAQ. The CDR3 coding sequence is TGTGCCAGCAGCTTAGTACTAGCGGGAGAGCTCGGCACAGATACGCAGTATTTT. This codes for CASSLVLAGELGTDTQYF. Variable domain in full (rest from reference TRBV7-8 and TRBJ2-3): GAGVSQSPRYKVAKRGQDVALRCDPISGHVSLFWYQQALGQGPEFLTYFQNEAQLDKSGLPSDRFFAERPEGSVSTLKIQRTQQEDSAVYLCASSLVLAGELGTDTQYFGPGTRLTVL.

Of note for this clone: One junction end disagrees with the germline gene, perhaps due to a read error. The chain employs TRBV28 and TRBJ1-5, with D unclear. There are 17 residues in the CDR3. CDR1 MDHEN and CDR2 SYDVKM come from the germline V gene. CDR3 residues: CASSLWRGGISNQPQHF. CDR3 nucleotides: TGTGCCAGCAGTCTATGGCGGGGAGGGATTAGCAATCAGCCCCAGCATTTT.

The chain couples TRBV6-1 to TRBJ1-2; 7 positions agree with TRBD1. This CDR3 has 14 residues. The ends lost 3 bases at V and 4 bases at J; junction bases unmatched: 5. The germline V gene encodes CDR1 MNHNS and CDR2 SASEGT. The DNA of the CDR3 is TGTGCCAGCAGTGATATGGACAGGTTCTATGGCTACACCTTC. Translating gives CASSDMDRFYGYTF.

The chain joins TRBV5-1 to TRBJ1-1, with 7 bases fitting TRBD1. The CDR3 covers 14 residues. The junction had 3 bases not matched to a gene; V was cut back by 1 base and J by 3 bases. Germline CDR1 and CDR2: SGHRS and YFSETQ. CDR3 sequence (DNA): TGCGCCAGCAGCTTGACAGGGGTCGACACTGAAGCTTTCTTT. It translates to CASSLTGVDTEAFF.

V usage is TRBV11-2 and J usage is TRBJ2-7, with a possible D match to TRBD2 (5 bases). The CDR3 runs to 14 residues. The V gene's germline CDR1 is SGHAT and CDR2 FQNNGV. V was cut by 0 bases and J by 7 bases, with 13 bases left in between. CDR3 sequence (DNA): TGTGCCAGCAGCTTAGATCATCTCACGGGGGAGCAGTACTTC. Protein: CASSLDHLTGEQYF.

Notes on this clone: This sample also contains other DNA sequences that code for the same CDR3. V gene TRBV5-6 combines with J gene TRBJ2-7; D unclear. The CDR3 is made up of 12 amino acids. Germline V gives CDR1 SGHDT, CDR2 YYEEEE. V was clipped by 4 bases and J by 2 bases, with 7 bases between them. The CDR3 coding sequence is TGTGCCAGCAGCCTGGCCCCCTACGAGCAGTACTTC. This sequence encodes CASSLAPYEQYF. Supplemented by reference TRBV5-6 and TRBJ2-7, the full variable domain reads DAGVTQSPTHLIKTRGQQVTLRCSPKSGHDTVSWYQQALGQGPQFIFQYYEEEERQRGNFPDRFSGHQFPNYSSELNVNALLLGDSALYLCASSLAPYEQYFGPGTRLTVT.

As regards this clone: Other DNA sequences in the sample encode the same CDR3. The chain recombines TRBV2 with TRBJ2-7, with TRBD1 matching 7 bases. J was trimmed by 1 base and V by 6 bases; bases with no gene match: 3. The germline V gene has CDR1 SNHLY and CDR2 FYNNEI. This CDR3 region has 13 residues. The chain's CDR3 is CASRRDSSYEQYF. DNA of the CDR3: TGTGCCAGCAGACGGGACAGTTCCTACGAGCAGTACTTC.

The V call is TRBV18, the J call TRBJ2-1; 9 bases are a match to TRBD2. The J segment lost 8 bases and the V segment lost 0 bases, leaving 5 bases of the junction unmatched. Germline V lookup: CDR1 KGHSH, CDR2 LQKENI. CDR3 length equals 15 residues. Here the CDR3 DNA reads TGTGCCAGCTCACCACCGCGCGGGAGGGTCGATGAGCAGTTCTTC. It translates to CASSPPRGRVDEQFF.

The V call is TRBV7-9, the J call TRBJ2-1, with 9 nucleotides matching TRBD2. CDR1 SEHNR and CDR2 FQNEAQ come from the germline V gene (reference sequence). This CDR3 region has 16 residues. V shed 1 base and J 9 bases; nucleotides not matched to a gene: 10. The CDR3 sequence: CASSLGGAGGSSEQFF. CDR3 in DNA: TGTGCCAGCAGCTTAGGGGGAGCGGGAGGCTCAAGTGAGCAGTTCTTC.

This chain joins TRBV10-3 and TRBJ1-4; a possible D gene is TRBD1 (6 bases). V lost 10 bases, J lost 0 bases, and 12 bases lay in between. Germline CDR1 is ENHRY and CDR2 is SYGVKD. The length of the CDR3 is 14 residues. CDR3 in DNA: TGTGCCACCTCGGACAGACCAACTAATGAAAAACTGTTTTTT. It yields the protein CATSDRPTNEKLFF.

With regard to this clone: The sample holds other DNA sequences that translate to the same CDR3. J is TRBJ2-3 and V is TRBV7-2; D remains unclear. Germline V gene data show CDR1 as SGHTA and CDR2 as FQGNSA. The V gene lost 3 bases and the J gene lost 5 bases, with 6 bases spanning the gap. This CDR3 has 12 residues. In nucleotides, the CDR3 is TGTGCCAGCAGCTTGTCTCTAGATACGCAGTATTTT. Amino acids: CASSLSLDTQYF.

This clone showed up just once. J is TRBJ2-7 and V is TRBV5-8; the match to TRBD1 covers 7 bases. Germline V lookup: CDR1 SGHTS, CDR2 YDEGEE. This CDR3 has 15 amino acids. The V segment lost 4 bases and the J segment 2 bases; nucleotides outside the gene matches: 9. The CDR3 here is CASSPRQGSTYEQYF. The CDR3 DNA is TGTGCCAGCAGCCCCAGACAGGGATCAACCTACGAGCAGTACTTC.

In the case of this clone: Other DNA sequences of this sample code for an identical CDR3. This chain connects TRBV5-1 to TRBJ2-7, with TRBD2 matching 7 bases. The V gene's germline CDR1 is SGHRS and CDR2 YFSETQ. Trimming took 0 bases from V and 2 from J; bases not matched to a gene: 5. The CDR3 sequence is 15 residues long. The CDR3 spells CASSLGSSGTYEQYF. In DNA, the CDR3 is TGCGCCAGCAGCTTGGGGTCTAGCGGAACCTACGAGCAGTACTTC.